The T cell receptor (beta chain) under discussion was sequenced for a study of early T cells in non-severe SARS-CoV-2 infection (dated by TCRdb to the early 2020s). For the wider study: Because TCR sequencing was done on bulk RNA from unsorted whole blood, the alpha and beta chains could not be paired.

Library generation was performed with 5' RACE. Sequencing was carried out with a NextSeq 500. The TCR library protocol attached unique molecular identifiers to individual cDNA molecules to correct for sequencing error and PCR bias. Both TCR alpha and beta chains were sequenced, and tight co-correlation was observed between alpha and beta sequence abundances in each sample. The paper's data handling went like this. V gene, J gene and CDR3 annotation of TCR sequences was performed with Decombinator V4. Expanded TCRs were defined as changing significantly between any two time points under a Poisson model with p below 0.0001. TCR abundances were normalised to the total number of TCRs sequenced per sample and expressed as counts per million. TRAV1-2 paired with TRAJ12, TRAJ20 or TRAJ33 defined MAIT TCRs, while TRAV10 paired with TRAJ18 defined iNKT TCRs. VDJdb, accessed on 1 November 2021, was searched for TCRs annotated for CMV, EBV and SARS-CoV-2, and TCRs annotated for more than one antigen were excluded. Using fastp trimming at Q25 and MiXCR clonotype assembly, TCRdb reanalyzed the public sequencing data and kept in-frame beta chains. Rows matching on CDR3 protein sequence are summarized as one entry with the most common DNA and genes. The authors' filters were not applied to this entry. The sample profile shows tens of thousands of distinct CDR3 sequences; more than 5% of them were found once. 7% to 8.5% of the sample goes to the ten largest clones.

This clonotype was detected many times. Its target antigen remains unknown. Base qualities are not at hand, and no much larger clone is one base apart. What the work shows at the level of the full study, not this receptor alone: VDJdb matching was skewed toward anti-spike CD8 responses and likely underestimated virus-specific expansions by missing private and CD4 specificities.

The study was a case-control design nested within a healthcare worker cohort in London, UK, with weekly nasopharyngeal swab PCR tests and blood sampling. Between 23 and 31 March 2020, the week of the UK lockdown, healthcare workers were enrolled and then followed up weekly for as long as 16 weeks. CDR1 and CDR2 were assigned from the germline V gene (reference sequence) as LNHNV and YYDKDF. V and J are truncated by 2 bases and 0 bases respectively, leaving an intervening sequence of 10 bases. The CDR3 goes from the cysteine to the phenylalanine over 15 residues. The CDR3 DNA has 45 bases and is translated from base 1.

This chain is built from TRBV15 and TRBJ1-1; TRBD1 is a possible D gene, resting on 5 matching bases. The sequenced sample was whole blood. This TCR came from an adult who was a healthcare worker with PCR-confirmed SARS-CoV-2 infection or an uninfected control (not recorded which). The CDR3 region: CATSRYGGVNTEAFF. The sequenced DNA: TGTGCCACCAGCAGATACGGGGGGGTGAACACTGAAGCTTTCTTT. Where the CDR3 stops, the reference TRBV15 and TRBJ1-1 genes take over; the full variable domain is DAMVIQNPRYQVTQFGKPVTLSCSQTLNHNVMYWYQQKSSQAPKLLFHYYDKDFNNEADTPDNFQSRRPNTSFCFLDIRSPGLGDTAMYLCATSRYGGVNTEAFFGQGTRLTVV.